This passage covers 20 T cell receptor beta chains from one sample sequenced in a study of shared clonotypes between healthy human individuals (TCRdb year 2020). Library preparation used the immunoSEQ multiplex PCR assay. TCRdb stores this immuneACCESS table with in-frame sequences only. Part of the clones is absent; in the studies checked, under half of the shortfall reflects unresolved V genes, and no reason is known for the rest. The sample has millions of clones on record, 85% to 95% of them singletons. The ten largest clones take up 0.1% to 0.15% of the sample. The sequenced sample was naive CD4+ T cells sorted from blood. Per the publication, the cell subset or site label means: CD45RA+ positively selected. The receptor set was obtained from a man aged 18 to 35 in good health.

The CDR3 region is CASSYGVALYEQYF. The CDR3 bases are TGTGCCAGCAGCTATGGGGTTGCACTTTACGAGCAGTACTTC. The chain carries TRBV5-4 and TRBJ2-7; D remains ambiguous. Germline V gene data show CDR1 as SGHNT and CDR2 as YYREEE (reference sequence). Trimming left V 3 bases short and J 4 bases short, with 14 bases between. This CDR3 has 14 residues.

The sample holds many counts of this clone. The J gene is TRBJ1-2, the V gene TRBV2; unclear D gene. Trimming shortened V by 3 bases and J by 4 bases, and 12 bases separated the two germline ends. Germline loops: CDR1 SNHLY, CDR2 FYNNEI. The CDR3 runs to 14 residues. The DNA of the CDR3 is TGTGCCAGCAGTGAGCGAATAGAAGCCTATGGCTACACCTTC. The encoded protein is CASSERIEAYGYTF.

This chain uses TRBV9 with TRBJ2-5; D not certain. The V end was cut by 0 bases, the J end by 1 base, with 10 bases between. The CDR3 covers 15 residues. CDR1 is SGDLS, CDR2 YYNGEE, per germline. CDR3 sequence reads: CASSVGSGFQETQYF. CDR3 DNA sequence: TGTGCCAGCAGCGTAGGTTCGGGCTTCCAAGAGACCCAGTACTTC.

CDR3 loop: CARSLRMVTNYGYTF. CDR3 nucleotide sequence: TGTGCCAGAAGCTTACGAATGGTAACCAACTATGGCTACACCTTC. V and J are TRBV5-3 and TRBJ1-2; D call uncertain. TRBV5-3 carries the ORF label, with uncertain function. The V gene lost 2 bases and the J gene lost 2 bases, with 13 bases spanning the gap. This CDR3 comprises 15 residues.

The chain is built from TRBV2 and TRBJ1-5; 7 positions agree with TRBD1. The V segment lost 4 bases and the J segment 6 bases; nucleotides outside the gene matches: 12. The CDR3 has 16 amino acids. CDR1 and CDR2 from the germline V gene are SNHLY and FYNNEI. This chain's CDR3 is CASSGSGQAGGQPQHF. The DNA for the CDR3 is TGTGCCAGCAGTGGGTCCGGACAGGCCGGGGGTCAGCCCCAGCATTTT.

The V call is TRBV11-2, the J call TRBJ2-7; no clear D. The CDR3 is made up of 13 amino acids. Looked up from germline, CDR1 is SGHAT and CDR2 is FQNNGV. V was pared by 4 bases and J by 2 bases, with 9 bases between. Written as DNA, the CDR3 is TGTGCCAGCAGCTCTCGACAAGCCTACGAGCAGTACTTC. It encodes CASSSRQAYEQYF. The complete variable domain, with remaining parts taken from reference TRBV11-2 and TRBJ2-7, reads EAGVAQSPRYKIIEKRQSVAFWCNPISGHATLYWYQQILGQGPKLLIQFQNNGVVDDSQLPKDRFSAERLKGVDSTLKIQPAKLEDSAVYLCASSSRQAYEQYFGPGTRLTVT.

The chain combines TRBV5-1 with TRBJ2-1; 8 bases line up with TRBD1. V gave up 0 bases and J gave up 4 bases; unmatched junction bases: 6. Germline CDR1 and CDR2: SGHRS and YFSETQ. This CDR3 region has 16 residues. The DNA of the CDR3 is TGCGCCAGCAGCTTGGCCCCGGGACAGGTTTACAATGAGCAGTTCTTC. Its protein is CASSLAPGQVYNEQFF. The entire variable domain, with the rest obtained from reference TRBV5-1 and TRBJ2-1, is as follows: KAGVTQTPRYLIKTRGQQVTLSCSPISGHRSVSWYQQTPGQGLQFLFEYFSETQRNKGNFPGRFSGRQFSNSRSEMNVSTLELGDSALYLCASSLAPGQVYNEQFFGPGTRLTVL.

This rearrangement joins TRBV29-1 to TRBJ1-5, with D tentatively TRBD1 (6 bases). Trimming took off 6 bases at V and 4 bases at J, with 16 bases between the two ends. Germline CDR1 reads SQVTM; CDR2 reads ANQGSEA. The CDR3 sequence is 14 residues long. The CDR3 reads CSVQTGRGNQPQHF. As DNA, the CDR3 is TGCAGCGTCCAAACAGGGAGGGGGAATCAGCCCCAGCATTTT.

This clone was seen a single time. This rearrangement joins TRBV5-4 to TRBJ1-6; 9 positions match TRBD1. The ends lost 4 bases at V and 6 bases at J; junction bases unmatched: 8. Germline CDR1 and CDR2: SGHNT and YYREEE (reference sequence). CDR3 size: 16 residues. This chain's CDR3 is CASSAGRDRVNSPLHF. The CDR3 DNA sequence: TGTGCCAGCAGCGCGGGTCGGGACAGGGTTAATTCACCCCTCCACTTT. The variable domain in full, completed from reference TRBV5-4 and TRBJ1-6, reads ETGVTQSPTHLIKTRGQQVTLRCSSQSGHNTVSWYQQALGQGPQFIFQYYREEENGRGNFPPRFSGLQFPNYSSELNVNALELDDSALYLCASSAGRDRVNSPLHFGNGTRLTVT.

As DNA, the CDR3 is TGTGCCAGCAGTGTGATCCGAGCTAACTATGGCTACACCTTC. Translating gives CASSVIRANYGYTF. The rearrangement joins TRBV2 to TRBJ1-2; D is unresolved. Germline V gene data show CDR1 as SNHLY and CDR2 as FYNNEI. This CDR3 spans 14 amino acids. V was trimmed by 4 bases and J by 0 bases, leaving 9 bases between them.

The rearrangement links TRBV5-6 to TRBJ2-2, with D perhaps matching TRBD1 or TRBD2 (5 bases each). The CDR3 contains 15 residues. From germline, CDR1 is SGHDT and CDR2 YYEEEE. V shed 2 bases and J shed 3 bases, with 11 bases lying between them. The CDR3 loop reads CASSFPQGDTGELFF. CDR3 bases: TGTGCCAGCAGCTTTCCTCAGGGAGACACCGGGGAGCTGTTTTTT.

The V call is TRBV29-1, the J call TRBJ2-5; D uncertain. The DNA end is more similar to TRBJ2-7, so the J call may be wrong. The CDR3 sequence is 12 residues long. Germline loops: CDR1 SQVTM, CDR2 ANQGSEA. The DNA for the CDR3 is TGCAGCGTGGCACAGTTCTCCTACGAGCAGTACTTC. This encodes CSVAQFSYEQYF.

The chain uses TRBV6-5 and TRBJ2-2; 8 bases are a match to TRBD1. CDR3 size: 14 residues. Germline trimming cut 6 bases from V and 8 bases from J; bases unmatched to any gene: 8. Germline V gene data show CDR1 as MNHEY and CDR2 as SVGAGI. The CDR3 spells CASRGQGLAGELFF. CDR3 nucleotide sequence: TGTGCCAGCAGAGGACAGGGTCTAGCTGGGGAGCTGTTTTTT.

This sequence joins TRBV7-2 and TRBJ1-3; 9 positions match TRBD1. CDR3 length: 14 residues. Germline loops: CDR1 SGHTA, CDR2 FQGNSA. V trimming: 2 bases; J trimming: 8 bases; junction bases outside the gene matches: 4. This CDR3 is CASSLQDRGYTIYF. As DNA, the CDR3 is TGTGCCAGCAGCTTACAGGACAGGGGATACACCATATATTTT.

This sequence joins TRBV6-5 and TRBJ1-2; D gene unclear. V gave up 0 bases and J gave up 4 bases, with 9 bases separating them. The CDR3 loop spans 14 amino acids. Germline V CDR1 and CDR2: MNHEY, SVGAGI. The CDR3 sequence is CASSYSPVSYGYTF. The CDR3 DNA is TGTGCCAGCAGTTACTCCCCCGTTAGCTATGGCTACACCTTC.

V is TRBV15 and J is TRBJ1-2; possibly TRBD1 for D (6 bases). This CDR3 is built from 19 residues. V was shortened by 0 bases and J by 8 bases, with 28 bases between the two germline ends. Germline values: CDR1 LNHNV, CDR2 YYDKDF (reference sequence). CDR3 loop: CATSRDTGSNLGSLYGYTF. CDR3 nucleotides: TGTGCCACCAGCAGAGATACAGGGTCGAACTTAGGGTCTTTGTACGGCTACACCTTC.

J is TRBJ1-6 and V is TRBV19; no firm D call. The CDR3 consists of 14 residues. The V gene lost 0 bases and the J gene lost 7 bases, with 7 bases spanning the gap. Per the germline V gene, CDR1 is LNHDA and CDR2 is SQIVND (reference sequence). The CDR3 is CASSIDSFNSPLHF. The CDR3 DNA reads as TGTGCCAGTAGTATAGACAGCTTCAATTCACCCCTCCACTTT.

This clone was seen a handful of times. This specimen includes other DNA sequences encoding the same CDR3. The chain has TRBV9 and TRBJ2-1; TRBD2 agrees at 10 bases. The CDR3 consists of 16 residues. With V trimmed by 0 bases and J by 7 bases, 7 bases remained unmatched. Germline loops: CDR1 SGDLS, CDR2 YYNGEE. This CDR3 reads CASSVASGGLRNEQFF. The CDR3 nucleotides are TGTGCCAGCAGCGTAGCTAGCGGGGGACTTAGGAATGAGCAGTTCTTC.

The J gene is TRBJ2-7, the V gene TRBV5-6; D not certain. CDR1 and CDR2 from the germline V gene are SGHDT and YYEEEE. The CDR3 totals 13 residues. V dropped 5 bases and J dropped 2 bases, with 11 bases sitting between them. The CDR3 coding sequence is TGTGCCAGCAGTATCGACGGAACCTACGAGCAGTACTTC. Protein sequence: CASSIDGTYEQYF.

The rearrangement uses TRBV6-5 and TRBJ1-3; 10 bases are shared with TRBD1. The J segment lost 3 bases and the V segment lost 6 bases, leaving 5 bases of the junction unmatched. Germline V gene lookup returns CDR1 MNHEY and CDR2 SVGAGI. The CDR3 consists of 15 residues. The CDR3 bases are TGTGCCAGCAGACGACAGGGGGCTGGTGGAAACACCATATATTTT. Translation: CASRRQGAGGNTIYF.